This entry concerns a single TCR beta chain. The sample belongs to a study of technical replicates of blood from a few donors. TCRdb keeps only in-frame clones here, not all; method: immunoSEQ multiplex PCR. In the table there are under 90,000 clones, about 95% of which are singletons. Germline V gene data show CDR1 as LGHNT and CDR2 as FRNRAP. The CDR3 is 19 amino acids. Trimming pared 0 bases from V and 1 base from J, leaving 16 bases between. The chain employs TRBV12-5 and TRBJ2-6, with TRBD1 as a possible D gene (6 bases). This clonotype was sampled from a human donor in good health. The specimen was T cells isolated from PBMCs. For the CDR3, the DNA is TGTGCTAGTGGTTTGGTCTTGGGCAGAGGGGGTTCTGGGGCCAACGTCCTGACTTTC. Translating gives CASGLVLGRGGSGANVLTF.